The present T cell receptor (beta chain) was sequenced within a study of shared clonotypes between healthy human individuals. As for the study in general: Three CD4 naive, three CD4 memory, two CD8 naive and one CD8 memory plate were used per donor.

Germline trimming cut 4 bases from V and 7 bases from J; bases unmatched to any gene: 7. CDR3 length: 15 amino acids. The germline V gene has CDR1 SGHAT and CDR2 FQNNGV. The split of CD4+ cells yielded CD45RA+ naive and CD45RA-negative memory subsets. Clones were read by immunoSEQ multiplex PCR, and TCRdb kept only the in-frame ones, dropping some. The sample lists some 2,100,000 clones, approximately 96% occurring once. The V gene is TRBV11-2, the J gene TRBJ1-6, with 7 bases identical to TRBD1. What was sequenced was naive CD4+ T cells sorted from blood. Regarding subset: CD45RA+ positively selected. The source is a man aged 18-30 years in good health. The CDR3 nucleotides read TGTGCCAGCAGCTGGTCCGGGACAGAGAATTCACCCCTCCACTTT. It codes for CASSWSGTENSPLHF.